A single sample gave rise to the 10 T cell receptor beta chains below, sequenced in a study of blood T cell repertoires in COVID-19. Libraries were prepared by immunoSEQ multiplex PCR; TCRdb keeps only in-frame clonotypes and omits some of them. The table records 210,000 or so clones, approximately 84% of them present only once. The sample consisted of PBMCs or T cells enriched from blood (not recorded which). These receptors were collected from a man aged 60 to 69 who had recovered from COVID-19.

The CDR3 region is CASSIGTGGPGGYTF. CDR3 bases: TGTGCCAGTAGTATAGGGACAGGGGGCCCGGGGGGCTACACCTTC. J is TRBJ1-2 and V is TRBV19; 11 nucleotides align to TRBD1. Germline loops: CDR1 LNHDA, CDR2 SQIVND (reference sequence). The ends lost 1 base at V and 8 bases at J; junction bases unmatched: 6. The CDR3 runs 15 residues.

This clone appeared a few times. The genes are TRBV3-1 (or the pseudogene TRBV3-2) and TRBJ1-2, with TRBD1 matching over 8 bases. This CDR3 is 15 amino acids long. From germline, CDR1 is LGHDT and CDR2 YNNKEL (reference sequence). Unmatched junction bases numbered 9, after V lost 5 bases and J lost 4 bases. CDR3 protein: CASSSINRGSYGYTF. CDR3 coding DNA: TGTGCCAGCAGCTCGATAAACAGGGGGAGCTATGGCTACACCTTC.

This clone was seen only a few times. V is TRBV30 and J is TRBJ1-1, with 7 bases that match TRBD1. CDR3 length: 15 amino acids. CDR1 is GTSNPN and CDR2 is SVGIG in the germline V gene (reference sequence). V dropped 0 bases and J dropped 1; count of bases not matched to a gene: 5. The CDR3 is CAWSVGRTGNTEAFF. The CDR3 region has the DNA TGTGCCTGGAGTGTAGGACGGACAGGGAACACTGAAGCTTTCTTT.

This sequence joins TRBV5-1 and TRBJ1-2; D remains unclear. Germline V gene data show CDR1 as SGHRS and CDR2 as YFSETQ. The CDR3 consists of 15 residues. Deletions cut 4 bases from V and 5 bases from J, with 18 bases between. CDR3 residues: CASSVRALTGYGYTF. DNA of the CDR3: TGCGCCAGCAGCGTCCGGGCCCTAACGGGGTATGGCTACACCTTC. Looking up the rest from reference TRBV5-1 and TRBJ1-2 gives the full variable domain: KAGVTQTPRYLIKTRGQQVTLSCSPISGHRSVSWYQQTPGQGLQFLFEYFSETQRNKGNFPGRFSGRQFSNSRSEMNVSTLELGDSALYLCASSVRALTGYGYTFGSGTRLTVV.

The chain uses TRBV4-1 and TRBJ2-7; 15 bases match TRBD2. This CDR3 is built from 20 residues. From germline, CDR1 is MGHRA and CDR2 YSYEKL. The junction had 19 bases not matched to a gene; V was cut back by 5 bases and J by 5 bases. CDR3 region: CASSAGAPGTSGGTGNEQYF. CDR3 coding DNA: TGCGCCAGCAGCGCAGGGGCCCCCGGGACTAGCGGGGGGACCGGGAACGAGCAGTACTTC.

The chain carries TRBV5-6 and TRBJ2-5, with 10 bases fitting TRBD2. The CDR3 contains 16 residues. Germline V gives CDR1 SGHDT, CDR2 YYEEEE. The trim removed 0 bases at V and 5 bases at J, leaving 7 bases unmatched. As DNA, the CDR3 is TGTGCCAGCAGCTTGGGAGGACTAGCGGTGAGGGAGACCCAGTACTTC. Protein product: CASSLGGLAVRETQYF.

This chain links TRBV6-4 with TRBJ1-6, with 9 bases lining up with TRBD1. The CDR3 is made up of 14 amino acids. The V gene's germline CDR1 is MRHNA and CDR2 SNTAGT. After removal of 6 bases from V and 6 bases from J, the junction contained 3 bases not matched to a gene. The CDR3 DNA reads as TGTGCCAGCAGGACAGGGGGTGGTAATTCACCCCTCCACTTT. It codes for CASRTGGGNSPLHF.

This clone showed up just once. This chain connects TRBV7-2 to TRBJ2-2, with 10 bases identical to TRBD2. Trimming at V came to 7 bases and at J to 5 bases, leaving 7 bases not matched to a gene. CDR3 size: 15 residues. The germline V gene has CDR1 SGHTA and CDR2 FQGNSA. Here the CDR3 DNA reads TGTGCCAGCACTGCGAGCGGGGGGGGAACCGGGGAGCTGTTTTTT. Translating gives CASTASGGGTGELFF.

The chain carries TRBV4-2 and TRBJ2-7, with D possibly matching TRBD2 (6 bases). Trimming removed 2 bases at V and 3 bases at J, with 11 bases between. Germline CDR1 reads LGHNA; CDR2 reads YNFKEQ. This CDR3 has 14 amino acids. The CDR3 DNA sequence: TGTGCCAGCAGCCAACCGGGACTGGTCTACGAGCAGTACTTC. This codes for CASSQPGLVYEQYF.

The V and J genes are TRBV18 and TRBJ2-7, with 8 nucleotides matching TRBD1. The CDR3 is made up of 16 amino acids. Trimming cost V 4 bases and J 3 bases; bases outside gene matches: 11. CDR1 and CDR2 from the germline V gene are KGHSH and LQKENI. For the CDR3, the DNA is TGTGCCAGCTCACTCGATGCCGACAGGGGAAGCTACGAGCAGTACTTC. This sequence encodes CASSLDADRGSYEQYF.